This T cell receptor beta chain was captured in a study of Ad26.COV2.S vaccination and SARS-CoV-2 variants. The repertoire was sequenced with immunoSEQ multiplex PCR; TCRdb's copy has only in-frame clones and lacks some. The profile shows some 290,000 clones, approximately 80% of them singletons. This CDR3 has 16 residues. In germline, CDR1 is SGDLS, CDR2 YYNGEE. Trimming left V 0 bases short and J 5 bases short, with 16 bases between. The treatment was: roughly 18 received Ad26.COV2.S at low or high dose, single or two shots; roughly five received placebo; per-sample allocation not given. At day 63 after the first vaccine or placebo injection, samples were drawn.

The rearrangement joins TRBV9 to TRBJ2-3; the D gene is possibly TRBD2 (7 bases). Sample: peripheral blood, taken in a trial of Ad26.COV2.S vaccine versus placebo. The TCR comes from a person aged 18 to 65 who received the Ad26.COV2.S COVID-19 vaccine or a placebo. CDR3 bases: TGTGCCAGCAGCGTAGGTGTCGGGGGGCCGGGAGATACGCAGTATTTT. Translation: CASSVGVGGPGDTQYF. Together with reference TRBV9 and TRBJ2-3, the CDR3 gives the full variable domain: DSGVTQTPKHLITATGQRVTLRCSPRSGDLSVYWYQQSLDQGLQFLIQYYNGEERAKGNILERFSAQQFPDLHSELNLSSLELGDSALYFCASSVGVGGPGDTQYFGPGTRLTVL.